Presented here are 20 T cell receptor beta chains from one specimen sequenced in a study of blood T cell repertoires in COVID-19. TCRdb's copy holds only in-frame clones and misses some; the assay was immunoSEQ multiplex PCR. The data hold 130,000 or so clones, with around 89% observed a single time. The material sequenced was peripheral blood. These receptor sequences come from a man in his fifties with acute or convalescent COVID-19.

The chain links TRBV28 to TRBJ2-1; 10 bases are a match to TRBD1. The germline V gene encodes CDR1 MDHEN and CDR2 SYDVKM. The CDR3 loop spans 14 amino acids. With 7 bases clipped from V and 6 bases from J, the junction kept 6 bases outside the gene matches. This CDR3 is CASILGDRGNEQFF. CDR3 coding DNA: TGTGCCAGCATACTGGGGGACAGGGGCAATGAGCAGTTCTTC.

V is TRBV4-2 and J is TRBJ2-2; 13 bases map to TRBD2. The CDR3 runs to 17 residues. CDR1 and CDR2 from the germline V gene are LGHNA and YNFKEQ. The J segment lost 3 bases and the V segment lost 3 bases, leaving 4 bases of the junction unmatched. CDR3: CASSQGLAGHYTGELFF. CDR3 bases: TGTGCCAGCAGCCAGGGACTAGCGGGACACTACACCGGGGAGCTGTTTTTT.

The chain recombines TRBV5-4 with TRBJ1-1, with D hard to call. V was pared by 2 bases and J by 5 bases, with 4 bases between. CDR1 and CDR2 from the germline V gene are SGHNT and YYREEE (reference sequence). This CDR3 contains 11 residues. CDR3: CASSFRTEAFF. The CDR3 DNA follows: TGTGCCAGCAGCTTTAGAACTGAAGCTTTCTTT.

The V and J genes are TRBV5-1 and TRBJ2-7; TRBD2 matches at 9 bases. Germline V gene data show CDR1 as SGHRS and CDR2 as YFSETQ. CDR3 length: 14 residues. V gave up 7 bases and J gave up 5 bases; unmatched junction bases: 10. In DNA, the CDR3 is TGCGCCAGCGCACCGGGACTAGCTTTCCACGAGCAGTACTTC. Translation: CASAPGLAFHEQYF. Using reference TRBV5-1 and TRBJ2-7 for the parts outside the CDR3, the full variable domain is KAGVTQTPRYLIKTRGQQVTLSCSPISGHRSVSWYQQTPGQGLQFLFEYFSETQRNKGNFPGRFSGRQFSNSRSEMNVSTLELGDSALYLCASAPGLAFHEQYFGPGTRLTVT.

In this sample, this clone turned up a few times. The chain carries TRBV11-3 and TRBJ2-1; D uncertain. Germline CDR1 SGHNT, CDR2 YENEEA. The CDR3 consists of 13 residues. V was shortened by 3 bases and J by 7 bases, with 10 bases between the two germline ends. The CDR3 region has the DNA TGTGCCAGCAGCTTGAGAGAAATAAATGAGCAGTTCTTC. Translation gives CASSLREINEQFF.

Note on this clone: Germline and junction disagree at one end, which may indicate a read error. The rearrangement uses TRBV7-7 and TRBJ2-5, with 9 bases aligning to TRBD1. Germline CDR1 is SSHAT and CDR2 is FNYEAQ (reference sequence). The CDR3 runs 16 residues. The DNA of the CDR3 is TGTGCTAGCAGCTTAGGGACAGGGTACCGAGGAGAGACCCAGTACTTC. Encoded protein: CASSLGTGYRGETQYF.

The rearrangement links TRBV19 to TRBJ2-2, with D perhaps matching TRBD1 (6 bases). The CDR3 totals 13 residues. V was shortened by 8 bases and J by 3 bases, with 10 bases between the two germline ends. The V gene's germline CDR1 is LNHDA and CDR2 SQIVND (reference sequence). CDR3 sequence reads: CASLSGDTGELFF. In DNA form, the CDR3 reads TGTGCCAGTTTGTCAGGGGACACCGGGGAGCTGTTTTTT.

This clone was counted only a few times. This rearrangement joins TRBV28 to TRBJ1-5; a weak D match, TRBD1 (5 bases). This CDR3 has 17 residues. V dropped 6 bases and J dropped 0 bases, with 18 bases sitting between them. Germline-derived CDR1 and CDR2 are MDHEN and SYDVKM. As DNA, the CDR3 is TGTGCCAGCAGAATTGAAGGGGAGGAATTTAGCAATCAGCCCCAGCATTTT. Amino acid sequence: CASRIEGEEFSNQPQHF.

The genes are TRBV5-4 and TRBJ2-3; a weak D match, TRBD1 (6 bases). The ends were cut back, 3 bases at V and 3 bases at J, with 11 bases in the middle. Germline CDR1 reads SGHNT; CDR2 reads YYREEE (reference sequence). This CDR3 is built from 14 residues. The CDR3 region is CASSSWTETDTQYF. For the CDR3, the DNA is TGTGCCAGCAGCTCCTGGACAGAAACAGATACGCAGTATTTT.

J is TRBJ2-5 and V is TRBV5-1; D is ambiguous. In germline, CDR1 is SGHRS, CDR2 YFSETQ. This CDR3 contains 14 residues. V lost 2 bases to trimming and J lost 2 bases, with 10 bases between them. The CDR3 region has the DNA TGCGCCAGCAGCTTAAACCCTAAACAAGAGACCCAGTACTTC. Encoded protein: CASSLNPKQETQYF.

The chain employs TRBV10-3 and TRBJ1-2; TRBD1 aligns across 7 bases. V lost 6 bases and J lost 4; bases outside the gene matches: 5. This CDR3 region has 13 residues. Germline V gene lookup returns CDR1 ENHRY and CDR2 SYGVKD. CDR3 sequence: CAIRGTAGYGYTF. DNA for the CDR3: TGTGCCATCAGGGGGACAGCAGGCTATGGCTACACCTTC.

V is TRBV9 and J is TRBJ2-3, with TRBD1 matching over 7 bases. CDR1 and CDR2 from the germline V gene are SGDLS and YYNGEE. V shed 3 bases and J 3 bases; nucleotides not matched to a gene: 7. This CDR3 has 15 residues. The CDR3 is CASSARQGGTDTQYF. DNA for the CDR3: TGTGCCAGCAGCGCCAGACAGGGTGGGACAGATACGCAGTATTTT.

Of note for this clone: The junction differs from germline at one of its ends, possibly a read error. The CDR3 DNA follows: TGTGCCAGCAGCCAATTTCCGGGGGGCCACCTCTTC. Protein product: CASSQFPGGHLF. This sequence joins TRBV14 and TRBJ2-1, with D possibly being TRBD2 (7 bases). From germline, CDR1 is SGHDN and CDR2 FVKESK. The length of the CDR3 is 12 residues.

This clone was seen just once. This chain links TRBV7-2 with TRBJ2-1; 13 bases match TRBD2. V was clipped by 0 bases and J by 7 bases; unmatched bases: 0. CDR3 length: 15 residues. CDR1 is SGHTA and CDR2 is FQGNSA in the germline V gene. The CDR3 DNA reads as TGTGCCAGCAGCTTAGCGGGACTAGCGGGAAATGAGCAGTTCTTC. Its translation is CASSLAGLAGNEQFF.

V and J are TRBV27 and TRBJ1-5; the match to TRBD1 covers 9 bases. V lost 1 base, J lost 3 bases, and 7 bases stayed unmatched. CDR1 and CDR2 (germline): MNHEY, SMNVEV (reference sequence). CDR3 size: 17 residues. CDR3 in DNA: TGTGCCAGCAGTTTATGCACCGGGACAGGGATCAATCAGCCCCAGCATTTT. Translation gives CASSLCTGTGINQPQHF.

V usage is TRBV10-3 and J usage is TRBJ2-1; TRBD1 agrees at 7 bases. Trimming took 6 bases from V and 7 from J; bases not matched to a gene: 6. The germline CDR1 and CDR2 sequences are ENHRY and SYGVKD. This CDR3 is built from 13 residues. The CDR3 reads CAIRQGKVNEQFF. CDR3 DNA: TGTGCCATCAGACAGGGGAAGGTAAATGAGCAGTTCTTC.

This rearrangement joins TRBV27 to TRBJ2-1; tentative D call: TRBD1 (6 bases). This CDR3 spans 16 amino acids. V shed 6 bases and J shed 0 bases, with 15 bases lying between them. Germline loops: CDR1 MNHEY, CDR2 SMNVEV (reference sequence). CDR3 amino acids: CASSPAGTPSYNEQFF. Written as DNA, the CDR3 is TGTGCCAGCAGCCCCGCCGGGACACCCTCCTACAATGAGCAGTTCTTC.

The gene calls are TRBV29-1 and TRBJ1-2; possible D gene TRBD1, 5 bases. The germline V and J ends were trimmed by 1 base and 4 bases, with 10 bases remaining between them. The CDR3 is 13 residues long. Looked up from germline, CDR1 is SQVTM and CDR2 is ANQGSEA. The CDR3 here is CSVEAQGSYGYTF. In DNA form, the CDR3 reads TGCAGCGTTGAAGCCCAGGGTAGCTATGGCTACACCTTC.

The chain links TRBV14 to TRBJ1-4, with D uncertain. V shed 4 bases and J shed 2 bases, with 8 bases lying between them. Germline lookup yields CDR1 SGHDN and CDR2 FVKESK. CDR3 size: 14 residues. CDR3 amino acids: CASSRWATNEKLFF. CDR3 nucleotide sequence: TGTGCCAGCAGCCGGTGGGCGACTAATGAAAAACTGTTTTTT.

The CDR3 bases are TGTGCCAGTAGTAACACTCCAGGGGGCGCGAATGGCTACACCTTC. This gives the protein CASSNTPGGANGYTF. The chain joins TRBV19 to TRBJ1-2, with 8 bases lining up with TRBD1. J was trimmed by 6 bases and V by 4 bases; bases with no gene match: 10. There are 15 residues in the CDR3. Germline values: CDR1 LNHDA, CDR2 SQIVND (reference sequence).